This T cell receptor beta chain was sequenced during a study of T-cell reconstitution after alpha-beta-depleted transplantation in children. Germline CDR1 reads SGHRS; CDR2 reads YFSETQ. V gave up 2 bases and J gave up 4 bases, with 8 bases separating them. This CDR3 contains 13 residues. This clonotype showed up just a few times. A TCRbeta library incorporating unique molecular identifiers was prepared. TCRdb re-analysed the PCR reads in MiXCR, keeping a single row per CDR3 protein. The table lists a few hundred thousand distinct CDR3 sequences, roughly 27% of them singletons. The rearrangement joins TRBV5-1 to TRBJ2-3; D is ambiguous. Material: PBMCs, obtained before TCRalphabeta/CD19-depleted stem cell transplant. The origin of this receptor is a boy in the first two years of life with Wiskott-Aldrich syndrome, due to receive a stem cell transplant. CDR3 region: CASSFFTADTQYF. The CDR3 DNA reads TGCGCCAGCAGCTTTTTTACGGCAGATACGCAGTATTTT. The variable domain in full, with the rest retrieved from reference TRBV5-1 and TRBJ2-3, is KAGVTQTPRYLIKTRGQQVTLSCSPISGHRSVSWYQQTPGQGLQFLFEYFSETQRNKGNFPGRFSGRQFSNSRSEMNVSTLELGDSALYLCASSFFTADTQYFGPGTRLTVL.